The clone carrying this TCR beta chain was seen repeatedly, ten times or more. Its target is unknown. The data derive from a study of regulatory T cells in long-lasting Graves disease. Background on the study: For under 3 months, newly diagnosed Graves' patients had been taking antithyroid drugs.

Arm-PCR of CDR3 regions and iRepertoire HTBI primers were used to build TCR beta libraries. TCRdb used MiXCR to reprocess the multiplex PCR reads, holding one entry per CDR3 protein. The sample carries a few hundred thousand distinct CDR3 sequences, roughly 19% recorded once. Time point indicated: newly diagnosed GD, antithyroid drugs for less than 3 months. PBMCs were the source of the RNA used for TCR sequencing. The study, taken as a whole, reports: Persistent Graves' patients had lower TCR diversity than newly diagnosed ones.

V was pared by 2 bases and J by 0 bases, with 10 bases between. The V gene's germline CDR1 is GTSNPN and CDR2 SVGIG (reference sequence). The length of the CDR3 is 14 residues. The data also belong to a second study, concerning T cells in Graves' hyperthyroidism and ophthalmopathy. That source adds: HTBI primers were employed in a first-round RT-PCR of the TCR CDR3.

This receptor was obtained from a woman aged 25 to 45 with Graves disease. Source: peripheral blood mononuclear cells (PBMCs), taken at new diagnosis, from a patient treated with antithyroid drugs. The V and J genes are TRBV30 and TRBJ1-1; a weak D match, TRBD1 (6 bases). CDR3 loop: CAWSQGHLNTEAFF. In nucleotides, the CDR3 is TGTGCCTGGAGTCAGGGACACCTGAACACTGAAGCTTTCTTT.